The present TCR beta chain was sequenced within a study of glioma-infiltrating T cells after dendritic cell vaccination. This clone was picked up a small number of times. Its antigen is not known. Overall study findings and caveats: Estimated pretreatment TIL content predicted outcome after dendritic cell vaccination.

Produced via immunoSEQ multiplex PCR; TCRdb's table is partial and in-frame only. In the table there are more than 70,000 clones, around 86% of which are singletons. Germline CDR1 SGHTA, CDR2 FQGNSA. V was trimmed by 1 base and J by 1 base, leaving 8 bases between them. The CDR3 is 14 amino acids. Time point: after dendritic cell vaccination, including at tumor progression/relapse. Patients had residual fresh-frozen tumor tissue and more than two years of survival data. The chain links TRBV7-2 to TRBJ2-7; a weak D match, TRBD1 (5 bases). This clonotype originated in a human donor with glioblastoma. Source: blood, taken after dendritic cell vaccination. The CDR3 sequence is CASSLGQRSYEQYF. CDR3 bases: TGTGCCAGCAGCTTAGGACAGAGATCCTACGAGCAGTACTTC.